These 6 T cell receptor beta chains were all obtained from the same sample, sequenced in a study of T cell responses to AZD1222 COVID-19 vaccine. Sequenced by immunoSEQ multiplex PCR; TCRdb stores in-frame clones only, minus some. Of roughly 99,000 clones listed, 91% are singletons. The source was peripheral blood, collected on day 0 of AZD1222 vaccination. The receptors were sampled from an adult in good health.

This chain uses TRBV6-2 or TRBV6-3 with TRBJ1-2; possibly TRBD1 for D (5 bases). V shed 4 bases and J shed 2 bases, with 14 bases lying between them. Germline assignment: CDR1 MNHEY and CDR2 SVGEGT. This CDR3 is built from 15 residues. The CDR3 coding sequence is TGTGCCAGCAGTTGGGGACCCGTCGGGAACTATGGCTACACCTTC. Its protein is CASSWGPVGNYGYTF.

This sequence joins TRBV25-1 and TRBJ2-7; 8 bases align to TRBD1. Looked up from germline, CDR1 is MGHDK and CDR2 is SYGVNS. The V segment lost 3 bases and the J segment 9 bases; nucleotides outside the gene matches: 4. This CDR3 is 12 amino acids long. As DNA, the CDR3 is TGTGCCAGCAGTGATGTCGGACAGGGGCAGTACTTC. Residues: CASSDVGQGQYF.

V gene TRBV18 combines with J gene TRBJ1-6; D remains unclear. CDR3 length: 18 residues. Trimming stripped 2 bases from V and 0 bases from J, with 14 bases between. Germline values: CDR1 KGHSH, CDR2 LQKENI. The CDR3 protein is CASSPYAGSTSYNSPLHF. The CDR3 DNA reads TGTGCCAGCTCACCATATGCGGGATCCACCTCCTATAATTCACCCCTCCACTTT.

The chain couples TRBV3-1 (or the pseudogene TRBV3-2) to TRBJ1-4; TRBD1 matches at 7 bases. Trimming removed 3 bases from V and 3 bases from J; junction bases left unmatched: 16. Germline V gene data show CDR1 as LGHDT and CDR2 as YNNKEL (reference sequence). The CDR3 runs to 19 residues. The CDR3 sequence is CASSHNSTGSDFANEKLFF. In nucleotides, the CDR3 is TGTGCCAGCAGCCATAACTCGACAGGGAGTGATTTCGCTAATGAAAAACTGTTTTTT.

The gene calls are TRBV9 and TRBJ2-3; D uncertain. V lost 3 bases to trimming and J lost 0 bases, with 11 bases between them. Germline V gives CDR1 SGDLS, CDR2 YYNGEE. The CDR3 consists of 15 residues. This CDR3 is CASSALEGSTDTQYF. Here the CDR3 DNA reads TGTGCCAGCAGCGCCCTAGAAGGAAGCACAGATACGCAGTATTTT. The variable domain in full, completed from reference TRBV9 and TRBJ2-3, reads DSGVTQTPKHLITATGQRVTLRCSPRSGDLSVYWYQQSLDQGLQFLIQYYNGEERAKGNILERFSAQQFPDLHSELNLSSLELGDSALYFCASSALEGSTDTQYFGPGTRLTVL.

The rearrangement joins TRBV4-1 to TRBJ2-7; D is perhaps TRBD2 (6 bases). Germline V CDR1 and CDR2: MGHRA, YSYEKL. The CDR3 loop spans 22 amino acids. Trimming took 1 base from V and 7 from J, leaving 38 bases between them. CDR3 nucleotide sequence: TGCGCCAGCAGCCAAGTAAACCTTTGGAGGAATACCCGGGACTCAACGATGTGGGAGCAGTACTTC. This sequence encodes CASSQVNLWRNTRDSTMWEQYF.